Included here is one T cell receptor beta chain sequence, with context. The record originates from a study of blood T cell repertoires in COVID-19. Study overall: COVID-19 samples from acute and convalescent phases originated in the United States, Italy and Spain.

Germline V gives CDR1 LNHDA, CDR2 SQIVND (reference sequence). Trimming stripped 10 bases from V and 1 base from J, with 21 bases between. The CDR3 spans 16 residues. Per the original methods: Amplification of reference gene primers provided the estimated nucleated cell counts. The table came from immunoSEQ multiplex PCR; TCRdb's copy has only in-frame clones and leaves some out. D and trimming were read from the DNA, whereas the V and J calls and clone size are those reported in that table. Here the sample spans 250,000 or so clones, over 75% being singletons. Living in 24 US areas, the participants were between 18 and 89 years of age. Participants' own reports of clinical history determined their cohort assignment.

V usage is TRBV19 and J usage is TRBJ2-3, with D perhaps TRBD2 (6 bases). The TCR was taken from a woman aged 50 to 60 who had recovered from COVID-19. The sequencing sample was made of PBMCs or T cells enriched from blood (not recorded which). As DNA, the CDR3 is TGTGCCACCCGAGAGGGTCGAGGCGGGGGCACAGATACGCAGTATTTT. The encoded protein is CATREGRGGGTDTQYF.